This T cell receptor (beta chain) appears in the sequencing data of a study of cytomegalovirus exposure and HLA in healthy donors. Regarding the study as a whole: An analysis done earlier found most TCR beta V segments productive about 87% or about 30% of the time.

The CDR3 sequence is 15 residues long. With V trimmed by 4 bases and J by 4 bases, 5 bases remained unmatched. Germline lookup yields CDR1 KGHSH and CDR2 LQKENI. A note on this clone: Its specificity is unknown.

The PCR was carried out with 60 Vbeta primers and 13 Jbeta primers. Generated by immunoSEQ multiplex PCR, the TCRdb table keeps only in-frame clones and is missing some. The profile shows about 120,000 clones, 70% to 85% of them singletons. J is TRBJ1-5 and V is TRBV18; TRBD1 matches 9 bases. The receptor was isolated from a woman in her forties or fifties in good health and CMV-seronegative. Source material: PBMCs. The CDR3 DNA follows: TGTGCCAGCTCACTATCAGACAGGGGGAATCAGCCCCAGCATTTT. Translation gives CASSLSDRGNQPQHF. Together with reference TRBV18 and TRBJ1-5, the CDR3 gives the full variable domain: NAGVMQNPRHLVRRRGQEARLRCSPMKGHSHVYWYRQLPEEGLKFMVYLQKENIIDESGMPKERFSAEFPKEGPSILRIQQVVRGDSAAYFCASSLSDRGNQPQHFGDGTRLSIL.